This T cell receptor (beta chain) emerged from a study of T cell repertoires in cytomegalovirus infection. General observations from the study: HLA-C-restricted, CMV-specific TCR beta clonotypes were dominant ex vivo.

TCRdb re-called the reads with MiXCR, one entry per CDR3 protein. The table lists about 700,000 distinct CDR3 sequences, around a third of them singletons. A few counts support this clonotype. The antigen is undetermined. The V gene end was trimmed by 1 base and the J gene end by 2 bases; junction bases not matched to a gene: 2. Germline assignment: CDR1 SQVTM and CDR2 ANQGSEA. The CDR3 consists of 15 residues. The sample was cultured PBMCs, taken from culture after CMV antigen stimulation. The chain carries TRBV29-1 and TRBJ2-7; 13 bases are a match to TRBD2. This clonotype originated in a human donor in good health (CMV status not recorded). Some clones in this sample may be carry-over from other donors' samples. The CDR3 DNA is TGCAGCGTTGAAGGTACTAGCGGGGGGGCCTACGAGCAGTACTTC. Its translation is CSVEGTSGGAYEQYF.